This T cell receptor beta chain was found in a study of shared clonotypes between healthy human individuals (dated by TCRdb to the early 2020s). Context from the whole study: A couple of women and a few men aged 18 to 49 years were included in the cohort. For each donor, three plates each were used for CD4 naive and CD4 memory, two plates were used for CD8 naive, and one plate was used for CD8 memory. The study deeply sequenced blood TCR repertoires of five healthy adults to estimate repertoire size and the extent of clonotype sharing between individuals. Between about 0.85 and 10 billion PBMCs per donor were obtained by leukapheresis. To increase sequencing depth and limit assay-specific biases, different laboratories used diverse techniques to prepare libraries and sequence TCR repertoires. Results the study describes overall, beyond this receptor: Pairwise subsampling indicated that sequencing depth was expected to affect the degree of clonotype sharing among donors. The small number of donors limited the genetic and exposure-history diversity represented. Naive subsets generally had larger estimated clonotype richness than memory subsets. Only blood was sampled, and tissue TCR repertoires likely differ from those in blood. Incomplete sequencing was indicated by rarefaction of sorted-subset datasets, despite the large sequencing depth. About 4.5% of naive CD4, 3% to 3.5% of naive CD8, about 2.5% of memory CD4, and about 0.4% of memory CD8 clonotypes were shared across a few donors. Clonotypes shared by all four sorted-subset donors showed higher generation probabilities than non-shared clonotypes.

Donors were healthy HIV-negative adults with no recently reported acute infections or vaccinations. Every donor was a Caucasian adult residing in Nashville, Tennessee, USA. CD4+ T cells were enriched through magnetic negative selection, after which naive cells were positively selected on CD45RA and the remaining negative fraction served as the memory subset. Blood was collected by leukapheresis, and PBMCs were isolated by Ficoll-Histopaque density gradient centrifugation and then cryopreserved in liquid nitrogen vapor phase. Purity and quantity of every magnetically sorted T cell population were checked by analytical flow cytometry. Genomic DNA was isolated from each sorted fraction and quantified by UV absorbance on a Nanodrop 2000c. The cysteine opens and the phenylalanine closes a CDR3 of 20 amino acids. The sequence is cut down to CDR3 DNA, 60 bases in frame from base 1. V is trimmed back by 0 bases and J by 2 bases, and the junction contains 15 bases that no gene match accounts for. The germline V gene yields LGHNA for CDR1 and YNFKEQ for CDR2.

Using the deep immunoSEQ assay, TCR CDR3 regions were amplified from genomic DNA by multiplex PCR. Genomic DNA extracted from each cell subset was distributed evenly over all wells of several immunoSEQ 96-well plates, and each plate served as one replicate. For sorted subsets, around 0.2 ug genomic DNA, equal to tens of thousands of T cell genomes, was loaded into each replicate PCR. Purified libraries were quantified with a Qubit 3.0 fluorometer, sized on a Bioanalyzer 2100, and re-quantified with the KAPA Library Quantification kit. Every immunoSEQ 96-well plate was sequenced on a separate single-read 150-cycle Illumina NextSeq 550 flow cell. In the paper's pipeline: Because the immunoSEQ output held only junctional sequences and lacked quality scores, the filtering could not match the filtering applied to full-length reads. To assign V/J genes and CDR3, sequences were annotated using PyIR, a Python wrapper for IgBLAST v1.9, with IMGT germline references. Reads were filtered out if the reads had weak V/J assignments (E-value above 1e-6), no CDR3, stop codons, out-of-frame junctions, or ambiguous translated residues. V3J clonotypes were defined as sequences sharing an identical inferred V gene, J gene, and CDR3 amino acid sequence. To compute the percentage overlap between repertoires, the number of shared unique clonotypes was divided by the size of the smaller repertoire. Richness of each repertoire was evaluated using RTK rarefaction, the Chao1 estimator, and Recon v2.1 estimates of unobserved clonotypes. Generation probabilities for all TCRbeta clonotypes obtained by the gDNA method from a handful of donors were computed using OLGA. In TCRdb, the immuneACCESS table is reduced to in-frame sequences with V and J assigned. These tables do not hold every clone; where another copy was compared, an unresolved V gene accounts for under half, and the others remain unexplained. The V and J calls and the clone size are those of that table, but D and trimming were determined from the DNA. Across this sample there are 2 million to 2.5 million clones, with 92% seen only once. Jointly, the top ten make up 0.37% of the sample.

A note on this clone: Its specific antigen is unknown. One base away there is no much larger clone; base qualities are not given.

The chain is encoded by TRBV4-2 joined to TRBJ2-7, with TRBD2 matching 11 junction bases. This receptor was taken from a man aged 18 to 29 in good health. Some clones in this sample may be carry-over from other donors' samples. Sequenced sample: naive CD4+ T cells from PBMCs. The meaning of the sample's cell subset or site label: CD45RA+ positively selected. The DNA sequence is given as TGTGCCAGCAGCCAAGATGTGGGCACTAGCGGGAGAGGGTCCCCCTACGAGCAGTACTTC. Its protein product is CASSQDVGTSGRGSPYEQYF.